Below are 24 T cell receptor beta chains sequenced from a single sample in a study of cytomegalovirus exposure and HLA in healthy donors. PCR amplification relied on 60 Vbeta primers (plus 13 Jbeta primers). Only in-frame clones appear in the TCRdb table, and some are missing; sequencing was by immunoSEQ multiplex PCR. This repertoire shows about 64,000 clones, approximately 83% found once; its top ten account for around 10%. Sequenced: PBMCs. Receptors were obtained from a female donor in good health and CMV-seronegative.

The CDR3 spells CASSLPGLSGNTIYF. The CDR3 nucleotides are TGTGCCAGCAGCTTACCCGGACTCTCTGGAAACACCATATATTTT. The genes are TRBV7-9 and TRBJ1-3; D remains ambiguous. Germline V gives CDR1 SEHNR, CDR2 FQNEAQ (reference sequence). Trimming pared 2 bases from V and 0 bases from J, leaving 8 bases between. There are 15 residues in the CDR3.

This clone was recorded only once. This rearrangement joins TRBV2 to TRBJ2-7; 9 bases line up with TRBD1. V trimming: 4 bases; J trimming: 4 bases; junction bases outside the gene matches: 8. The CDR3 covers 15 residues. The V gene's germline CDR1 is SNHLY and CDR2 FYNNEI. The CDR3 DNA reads TGTGCCAGCAGTGCCATACAGGGGGCACAATACGAGCAGTACTTC. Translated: CASSAIQGAQYEQYF.

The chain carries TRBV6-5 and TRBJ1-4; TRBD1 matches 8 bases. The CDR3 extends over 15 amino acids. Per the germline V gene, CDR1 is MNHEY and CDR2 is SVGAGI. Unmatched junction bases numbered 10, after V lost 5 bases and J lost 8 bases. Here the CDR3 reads CASSQMGTGGEKLFF. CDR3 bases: TGTGCCAGCAGTCAGATGGGGACAGGTGGGGAAAAACTGTTTTTT.

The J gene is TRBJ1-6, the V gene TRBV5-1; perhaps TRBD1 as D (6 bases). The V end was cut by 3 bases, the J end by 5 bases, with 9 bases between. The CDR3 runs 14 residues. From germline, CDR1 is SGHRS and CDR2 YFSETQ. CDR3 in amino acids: CASSSTGNNSPLHF. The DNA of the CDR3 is TGCGCCAGCAGCTCAACAGGGAATAATTCACCCCTCCACTTT.

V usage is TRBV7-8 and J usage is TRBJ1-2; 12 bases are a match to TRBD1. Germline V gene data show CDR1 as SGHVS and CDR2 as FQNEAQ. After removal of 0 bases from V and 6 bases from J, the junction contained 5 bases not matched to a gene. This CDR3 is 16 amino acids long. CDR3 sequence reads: CASSLAPGQGAHGYTF. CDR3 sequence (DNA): TGTGCCAGCAGCTTAGCACCGGGACAGGGGGCGCATGGCTACACCTTC.

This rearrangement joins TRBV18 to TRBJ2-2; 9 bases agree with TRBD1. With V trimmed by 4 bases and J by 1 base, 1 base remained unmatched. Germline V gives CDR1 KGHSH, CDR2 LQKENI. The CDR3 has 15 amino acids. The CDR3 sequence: CASSQGQGNTGELFF. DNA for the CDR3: TGTGCCAGCTCACAGGGACAGGGGAACACCGGGGAGCTGTTTTTT. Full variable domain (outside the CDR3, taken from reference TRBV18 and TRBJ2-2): NAGVMQNPRHLVRRRGQEARLRCSPMKGHSHVYWYRQLPEEGLKFMVYLQKENIIDESGMPKERFSAEFPKEGPSILRIQQVVRGDSAAYFCASSQGQGNTGELFFGEGSRLTVL.

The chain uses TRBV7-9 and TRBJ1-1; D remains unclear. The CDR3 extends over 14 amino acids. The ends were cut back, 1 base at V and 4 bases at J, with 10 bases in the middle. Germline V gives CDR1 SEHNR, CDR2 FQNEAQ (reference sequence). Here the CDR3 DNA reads TGTGCCAGCAGCTTAGTAGTTTTGGTCACTGAAGCTTTCTTT. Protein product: CASSLVVLVTEAFF.

The CDR3 DNA is TGTGCCAGTAGCTTCGGGACAGTTGACACCGGGGAGCTGTTTTTT. This codes for CASSFGTVDTGELFF. J is TRBJ2-2 and V is TRBV19; 7 bases are shared with TRBD1. Trimming removed 6 bases from V and 3 bases from J; junction bases left unmatched: 7. This CDR3 is 15 amino acids long. CDR1 LNHDA and CDR2 SQIVND come from the germline V gene (reference sequence).

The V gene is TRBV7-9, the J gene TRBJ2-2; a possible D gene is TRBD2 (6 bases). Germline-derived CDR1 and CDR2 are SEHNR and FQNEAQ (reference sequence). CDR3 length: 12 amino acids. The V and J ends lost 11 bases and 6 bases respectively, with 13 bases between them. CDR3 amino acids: CAWVTGAGELFF. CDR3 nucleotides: TGTGCCTGGGTGACGGGGGCCGGGGAGCTGTTTTTT.

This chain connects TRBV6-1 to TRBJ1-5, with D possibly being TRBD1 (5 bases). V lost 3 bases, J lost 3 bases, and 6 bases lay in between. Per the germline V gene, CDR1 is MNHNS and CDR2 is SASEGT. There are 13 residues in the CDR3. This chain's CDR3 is CASSETDNQPQHF. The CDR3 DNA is TGTGCCAGCAGTGAGACAGACAATCAGCCCCAGCATTTT.

The CDR3 DNA reads TGTGCCAGCAGCTTAATTGGTACTACGGGACAGCCCCAAGAGACCCAGTACTTC. Its translation: CASSLIGTTGQPQETQYF. V usage is TRBV7-3 and J usage is TRBJ2-5; 7 nucleotides agree with TRBD1. Trimming cost V 1 base and J 1 base; bases outside gene matches: 12. The CDR3 extends over 18 amino acids. Germline assignment: CDR1 SGHTA and CDR2 FQGTGA.

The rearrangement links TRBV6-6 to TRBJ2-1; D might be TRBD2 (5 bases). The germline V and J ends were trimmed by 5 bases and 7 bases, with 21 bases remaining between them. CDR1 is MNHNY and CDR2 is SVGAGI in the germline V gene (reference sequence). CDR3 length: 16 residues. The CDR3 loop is CASSTPYSVKRNEQFF. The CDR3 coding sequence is TGTGCCAGCAGTACGCCTTACAGCGTTAAGCGGAATGAGCAGTTCTTC.

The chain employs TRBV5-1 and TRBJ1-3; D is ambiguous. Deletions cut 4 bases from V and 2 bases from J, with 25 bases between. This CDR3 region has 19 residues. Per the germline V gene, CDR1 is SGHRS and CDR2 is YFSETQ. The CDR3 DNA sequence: TGCGCCAGCAGCACCGGTTTGTCCGTCACCGGTCGCGCTGGAAACACCATATATTTT. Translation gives CASSTGLSVTGRAGNTIYF.

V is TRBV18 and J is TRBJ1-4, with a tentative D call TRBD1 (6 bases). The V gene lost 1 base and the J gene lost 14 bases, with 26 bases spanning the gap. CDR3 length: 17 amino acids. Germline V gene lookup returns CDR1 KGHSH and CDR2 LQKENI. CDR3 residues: CASSPLTLPGTSEGLFF. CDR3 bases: TGTGCCAGCTCACCACTCACCCTACCCGGGACATCCGAGGGTCTGTTTTTT.

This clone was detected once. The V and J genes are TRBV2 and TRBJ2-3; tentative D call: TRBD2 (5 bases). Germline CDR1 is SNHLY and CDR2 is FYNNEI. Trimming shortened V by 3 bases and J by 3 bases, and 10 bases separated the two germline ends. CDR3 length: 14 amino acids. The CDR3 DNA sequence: TGTGCCAGCAGTGAGGCTAGCAGGACAGATACGCAGTATTTT. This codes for CASSEASRTDTQYF.

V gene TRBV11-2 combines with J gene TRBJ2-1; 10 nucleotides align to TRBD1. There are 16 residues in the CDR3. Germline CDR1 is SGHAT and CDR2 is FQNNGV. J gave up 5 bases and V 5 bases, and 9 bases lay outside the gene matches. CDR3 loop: CASSLMTGGVHNEQFF. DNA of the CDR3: TGTGCCAGCAGCCTAATGACAGGGGGCGTCCACAATGAGCAGTTCTTC. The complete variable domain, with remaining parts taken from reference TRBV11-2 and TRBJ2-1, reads EAGVAQSPRYKIIEKRQSVAFWCNPISGHATLYWYQQILGQGPKLLIQFQNNGVVDDSQLPKDRFSAERLKGVDSTLKIQPAKLEDSAVYLCASSLMTGGVHNEQFFGPGTRLTVL.

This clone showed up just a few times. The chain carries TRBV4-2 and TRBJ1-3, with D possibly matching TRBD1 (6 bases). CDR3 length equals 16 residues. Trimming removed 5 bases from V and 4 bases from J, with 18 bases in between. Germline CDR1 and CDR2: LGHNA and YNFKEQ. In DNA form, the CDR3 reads TGTGCCAGCAGCATTTCACAGGGTTCTGGGGGAAACACCATATATTTT. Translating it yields CASSISQGSGGNTIYF.

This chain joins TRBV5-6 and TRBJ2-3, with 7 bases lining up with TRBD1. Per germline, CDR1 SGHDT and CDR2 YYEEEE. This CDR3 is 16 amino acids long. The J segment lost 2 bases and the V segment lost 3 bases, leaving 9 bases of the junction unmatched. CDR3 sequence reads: CASSYRDRHPTDTQYF. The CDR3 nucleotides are TGTGCCAGCAGCTACCGGGACAGACATCCCACAGATACGCAGTATTTT.

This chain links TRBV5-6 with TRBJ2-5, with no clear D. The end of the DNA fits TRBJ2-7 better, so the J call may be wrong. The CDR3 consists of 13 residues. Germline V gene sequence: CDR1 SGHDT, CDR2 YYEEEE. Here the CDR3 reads CASSFDIDSEQYF. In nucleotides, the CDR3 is TGTGCCAGCAGCTTCGACATCGATTCCGAGCAGTACTTC.

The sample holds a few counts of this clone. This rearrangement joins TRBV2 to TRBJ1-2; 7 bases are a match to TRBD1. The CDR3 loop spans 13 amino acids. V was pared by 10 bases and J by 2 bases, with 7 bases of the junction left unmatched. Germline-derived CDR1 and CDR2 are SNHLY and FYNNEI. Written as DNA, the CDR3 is TGTGCCATCAAGACAGGGCGAAACTATGGCTACACCTTC. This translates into CAIKTGRNYGYTF.

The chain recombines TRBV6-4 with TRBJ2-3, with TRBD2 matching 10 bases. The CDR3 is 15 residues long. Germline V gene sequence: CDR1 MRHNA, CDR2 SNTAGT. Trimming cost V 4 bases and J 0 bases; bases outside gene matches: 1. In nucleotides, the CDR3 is TGTGCCAGCAGTGTGACTAGCGGGAGCACAGATACGCAGTATTTT. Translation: CASSVTSGSTDTQYF.

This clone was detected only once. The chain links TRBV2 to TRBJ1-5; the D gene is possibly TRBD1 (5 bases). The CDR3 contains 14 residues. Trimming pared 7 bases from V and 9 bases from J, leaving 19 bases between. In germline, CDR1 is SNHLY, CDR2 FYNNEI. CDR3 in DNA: TGTGCCAGCAACCCGGGCAGGGAAATCCGGCCCCAGCATTTT. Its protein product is CASNPGREIRPQHF.

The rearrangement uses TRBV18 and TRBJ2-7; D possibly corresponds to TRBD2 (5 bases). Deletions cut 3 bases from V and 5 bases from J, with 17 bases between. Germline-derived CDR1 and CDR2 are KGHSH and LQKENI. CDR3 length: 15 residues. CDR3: CASSPTGRVVDEQYF. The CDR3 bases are TGTGCCAGCTCACCGACGGGGAGAGTCGTGGACGAGCAGTACTTC.

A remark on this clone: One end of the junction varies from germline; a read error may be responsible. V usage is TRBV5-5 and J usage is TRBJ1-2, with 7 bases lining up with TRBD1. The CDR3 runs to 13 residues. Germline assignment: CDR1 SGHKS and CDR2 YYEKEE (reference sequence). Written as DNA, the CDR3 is TGTGCCAGCAGCTTTCAAGACAGGGACACCAGAAACTTC. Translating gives CASSFQDRDTRNF.